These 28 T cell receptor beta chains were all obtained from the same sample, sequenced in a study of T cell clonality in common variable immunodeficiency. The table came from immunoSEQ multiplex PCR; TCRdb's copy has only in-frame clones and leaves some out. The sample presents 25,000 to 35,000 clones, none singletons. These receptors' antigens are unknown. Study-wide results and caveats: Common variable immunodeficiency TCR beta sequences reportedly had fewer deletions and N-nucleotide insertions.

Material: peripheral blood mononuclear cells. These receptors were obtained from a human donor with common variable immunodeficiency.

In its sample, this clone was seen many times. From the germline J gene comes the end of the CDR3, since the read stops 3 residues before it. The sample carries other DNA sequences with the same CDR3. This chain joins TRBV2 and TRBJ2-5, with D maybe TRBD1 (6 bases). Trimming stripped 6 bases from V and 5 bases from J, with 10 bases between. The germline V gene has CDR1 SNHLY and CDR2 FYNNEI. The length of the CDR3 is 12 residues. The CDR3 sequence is CASSGQGETQYF. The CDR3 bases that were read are TGTGCCAGCAGCGGGCAGGGGGAGACC.

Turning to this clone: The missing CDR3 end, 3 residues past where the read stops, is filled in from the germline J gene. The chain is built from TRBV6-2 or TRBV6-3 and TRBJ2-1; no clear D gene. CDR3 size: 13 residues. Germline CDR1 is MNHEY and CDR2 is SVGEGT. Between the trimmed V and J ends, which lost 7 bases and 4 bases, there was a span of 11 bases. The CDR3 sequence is CASTWSEYNEQFF. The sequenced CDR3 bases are TGTGCCAGCACTTGGAGCGAGTACAATGAG.

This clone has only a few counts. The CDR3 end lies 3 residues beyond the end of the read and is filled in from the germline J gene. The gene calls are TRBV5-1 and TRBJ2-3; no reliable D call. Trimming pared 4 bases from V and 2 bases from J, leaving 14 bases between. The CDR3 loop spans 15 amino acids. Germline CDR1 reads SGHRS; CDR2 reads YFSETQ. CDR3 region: CASSEVGVYTDTQYF. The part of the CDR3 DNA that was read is TGCGCCAGCAGCGAGGTGGGCGTTTACACAGATACG.

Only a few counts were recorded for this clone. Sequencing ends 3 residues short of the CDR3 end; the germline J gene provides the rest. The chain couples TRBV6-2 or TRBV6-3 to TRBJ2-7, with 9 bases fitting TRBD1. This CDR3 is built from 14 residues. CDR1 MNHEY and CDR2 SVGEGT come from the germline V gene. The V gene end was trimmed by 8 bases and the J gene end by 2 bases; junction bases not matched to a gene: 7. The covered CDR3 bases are TGTGCCAGCGGTCGGGACAGGGCAACCTACGAG. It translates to CASGRDRATYE. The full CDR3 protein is CASGRDRATYEQYF.

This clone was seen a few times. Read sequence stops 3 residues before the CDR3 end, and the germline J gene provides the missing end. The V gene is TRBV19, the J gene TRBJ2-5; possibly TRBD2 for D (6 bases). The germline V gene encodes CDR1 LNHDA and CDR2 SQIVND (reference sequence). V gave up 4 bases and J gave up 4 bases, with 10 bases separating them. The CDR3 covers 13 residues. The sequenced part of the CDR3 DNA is TGTGCCAGTAGTACGGACTATCGAGAGACC. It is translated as CASSTDYRET. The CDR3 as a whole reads CASSTDYRETQYF.

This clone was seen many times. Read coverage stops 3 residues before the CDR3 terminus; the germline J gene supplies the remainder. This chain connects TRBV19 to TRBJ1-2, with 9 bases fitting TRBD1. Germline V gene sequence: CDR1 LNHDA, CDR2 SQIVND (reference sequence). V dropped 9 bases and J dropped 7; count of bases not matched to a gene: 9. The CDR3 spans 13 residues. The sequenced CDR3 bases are TGTGCCAGATACGACAGGGGGAAAAGTGGC. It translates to CARYDRGKSG. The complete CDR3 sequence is CARYDRGKSGYTF.

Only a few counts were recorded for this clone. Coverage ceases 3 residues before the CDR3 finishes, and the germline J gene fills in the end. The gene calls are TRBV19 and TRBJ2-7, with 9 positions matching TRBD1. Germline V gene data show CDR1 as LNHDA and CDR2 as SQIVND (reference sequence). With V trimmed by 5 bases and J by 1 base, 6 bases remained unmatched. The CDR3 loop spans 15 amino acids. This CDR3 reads CASSERDRDSYEQYF. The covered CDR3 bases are TGTGCCAGTAGTGAAAGGGACAGGGATTCCTACGAG.

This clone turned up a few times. The part of the CDR3 DNA that was read is TGTGCCAGTAGTATCCGGCGGCCCTTATTCTACGTC. It yields the protein CASSIRRPLFYV. The entire CDR3 reads CASSIRRPLFYVYTF. The chain is built from TRBV19 and TRBJ1-2; D not certain. The read halts 3 residues ahead of the CDR3 end, with the missing end drawn from the germline J gene. Germline CDR1 reads LNHDA; CDR2 reads SQIVND (reference sequence). This CDR3 spans 15 amino acids.

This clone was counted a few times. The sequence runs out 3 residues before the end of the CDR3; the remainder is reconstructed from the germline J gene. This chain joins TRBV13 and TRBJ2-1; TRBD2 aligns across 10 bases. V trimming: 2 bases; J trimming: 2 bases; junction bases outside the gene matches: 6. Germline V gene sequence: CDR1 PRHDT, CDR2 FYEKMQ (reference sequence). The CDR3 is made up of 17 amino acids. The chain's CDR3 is CASSLTAGGPTYNEQFF. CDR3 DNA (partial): TGTGCCAGCAGCTTAACAGCGGGGGGGCCCACCTACAATGAG.

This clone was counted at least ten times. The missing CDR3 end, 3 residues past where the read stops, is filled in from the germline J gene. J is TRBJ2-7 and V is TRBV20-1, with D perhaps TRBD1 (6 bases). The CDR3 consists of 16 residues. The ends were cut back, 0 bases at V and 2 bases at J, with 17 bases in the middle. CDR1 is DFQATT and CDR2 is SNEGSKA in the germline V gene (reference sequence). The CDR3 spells CSARDQRAGVPYEQYF. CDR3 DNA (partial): TGCAGTGCTAGAGATCAGCGAGCAGGGGTCCCCTACGAG.

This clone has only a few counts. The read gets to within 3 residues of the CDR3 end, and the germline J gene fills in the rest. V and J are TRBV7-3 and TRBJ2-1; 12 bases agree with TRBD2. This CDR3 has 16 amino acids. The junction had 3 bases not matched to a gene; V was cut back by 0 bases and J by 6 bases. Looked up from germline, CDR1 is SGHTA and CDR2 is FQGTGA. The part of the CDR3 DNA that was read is TGTGCCAGCAGCTTAACGACTAGCGGGGGCACCAATGAG. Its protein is CASSLTTSGGTNE. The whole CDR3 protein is CASSLTTSGGTNEQFF. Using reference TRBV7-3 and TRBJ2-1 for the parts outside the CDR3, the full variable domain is GAGVSQTPSNKVTEKGKYVELRCDPISGHTALYWYRQSLGQGPEFLIYFQGTGAADDSGLPNDRFFAVRPEGSVSTLKIQRTERGDSAVYLCASSLTTSGGTNEQFFGPGTRLTVL.

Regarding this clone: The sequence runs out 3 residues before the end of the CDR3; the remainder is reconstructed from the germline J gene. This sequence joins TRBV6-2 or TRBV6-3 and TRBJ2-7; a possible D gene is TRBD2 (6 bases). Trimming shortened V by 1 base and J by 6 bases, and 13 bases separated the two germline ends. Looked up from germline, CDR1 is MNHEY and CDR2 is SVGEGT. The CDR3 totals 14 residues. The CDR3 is CASSYFRGIGEQYF. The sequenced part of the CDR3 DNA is TGTGCCAGCAGTTACTTTCGGGGGATCGGCGAG.

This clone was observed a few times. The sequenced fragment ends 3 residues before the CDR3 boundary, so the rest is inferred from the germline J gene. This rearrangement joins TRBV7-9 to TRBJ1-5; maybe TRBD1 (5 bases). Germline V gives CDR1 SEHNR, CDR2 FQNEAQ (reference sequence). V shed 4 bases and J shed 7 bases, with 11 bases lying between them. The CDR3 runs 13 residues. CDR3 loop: CASSSPGDQPQHF. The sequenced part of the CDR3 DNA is TGTGCCAGCAGCTCGCCGGGGGACCAGCCC.

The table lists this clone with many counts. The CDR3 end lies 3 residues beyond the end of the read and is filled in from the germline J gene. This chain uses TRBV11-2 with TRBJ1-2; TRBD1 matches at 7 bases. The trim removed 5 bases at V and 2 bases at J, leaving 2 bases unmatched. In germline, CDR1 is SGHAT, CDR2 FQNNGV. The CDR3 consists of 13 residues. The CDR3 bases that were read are TGTGCCAGCAGCCTGGGACAGAACTATGGC. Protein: CASSLGQNYG. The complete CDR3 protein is CASSLGQNYGYTF.

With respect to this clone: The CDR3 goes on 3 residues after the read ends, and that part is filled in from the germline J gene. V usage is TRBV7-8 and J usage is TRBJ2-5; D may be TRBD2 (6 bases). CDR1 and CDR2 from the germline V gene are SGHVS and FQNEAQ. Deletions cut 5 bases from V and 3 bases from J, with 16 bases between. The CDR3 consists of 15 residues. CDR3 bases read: TGTGCCAGCAGCACTGGGGGGACTTACGAAGAGACC. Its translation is CASSTGGTYEET. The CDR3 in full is CASSTGGTYEETQYF. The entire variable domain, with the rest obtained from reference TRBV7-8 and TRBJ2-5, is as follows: GAGVSQSPRYKVAKRGQDVALRCDPISGHVSLFWYQQALGQGPEFLTYFQNEAQLDKSGLPSDRFFAERPEGSVSTLKIQRTQQEDSAVYLCASSTGGTYEETQYFGPGTRLLVL.

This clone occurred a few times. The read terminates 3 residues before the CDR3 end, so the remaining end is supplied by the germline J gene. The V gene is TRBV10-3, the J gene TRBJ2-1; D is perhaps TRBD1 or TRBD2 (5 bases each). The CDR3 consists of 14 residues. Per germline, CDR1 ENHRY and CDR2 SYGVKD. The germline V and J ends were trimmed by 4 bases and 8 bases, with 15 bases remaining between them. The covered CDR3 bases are TGTGCCATCAGTGGGACCGAGGGGTTGGATGAG. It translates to CAISGTEGLDE. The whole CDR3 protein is CAISGTEGLDEQFF.

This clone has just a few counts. The CDR3 DNA, read in part, is TGTGCCAGTACAGGGGGAGGGAACAATCAGCCC. Translated, it gives CASTGGGNNQP. The entire CDR3 protein is CASTGGGNNQPQHF. V and J are TRBV19 and TRBJ1-5; TRBD1 agrees at 7 bases. The sequence runs out 3 residues before the end of the CDR3; the remainder is reconstructed from the germline J gene. V lost 7 bases to trimming and J lost 3 bases; unmatched junction nucleotides: 6. CDR3 size: 14 residues. Germline V lookup: CDR1 LNHDA, CDR2 SQIVND (reference sequence).

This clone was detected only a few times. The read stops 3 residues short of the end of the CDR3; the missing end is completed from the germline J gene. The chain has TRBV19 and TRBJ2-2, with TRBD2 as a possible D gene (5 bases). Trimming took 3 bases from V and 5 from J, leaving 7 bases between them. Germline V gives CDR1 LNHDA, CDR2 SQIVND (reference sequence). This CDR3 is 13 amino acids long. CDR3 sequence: CASSIRGTGELFF. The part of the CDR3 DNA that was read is TGTGCCAGTAGTATTCGGGGAACCGGGGAG.

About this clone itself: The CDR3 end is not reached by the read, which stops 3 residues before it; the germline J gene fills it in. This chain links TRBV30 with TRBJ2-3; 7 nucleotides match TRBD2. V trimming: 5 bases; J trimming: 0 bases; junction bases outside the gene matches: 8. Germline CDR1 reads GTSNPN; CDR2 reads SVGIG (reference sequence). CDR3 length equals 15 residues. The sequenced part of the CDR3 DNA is TGTGCCTGGTCCACTAGCGCAGATAGCACAGATACG. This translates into CAWSTSADSTDT. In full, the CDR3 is CAWSTSADSTDTQYF. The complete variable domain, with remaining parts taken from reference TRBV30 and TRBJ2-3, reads SQTIHQWPATLVQPVGSPLSLECTVEGTSNPNLYWYRQAAGRGLQLLFYSVGIGQISSEVPQNLSASRPQDRQFILSSKKLLLSDSGFYLCAWSTSADSTDTQYFGPGTRLTVL.

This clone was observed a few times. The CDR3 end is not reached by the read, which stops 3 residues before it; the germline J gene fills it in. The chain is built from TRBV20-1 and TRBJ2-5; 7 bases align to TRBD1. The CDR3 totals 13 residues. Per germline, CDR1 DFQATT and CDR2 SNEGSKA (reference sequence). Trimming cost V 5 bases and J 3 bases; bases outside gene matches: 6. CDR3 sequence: CSAGQAGEETQYF. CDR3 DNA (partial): TGCAGTGCTGGACAGGCCGGTGAAGAGACC.

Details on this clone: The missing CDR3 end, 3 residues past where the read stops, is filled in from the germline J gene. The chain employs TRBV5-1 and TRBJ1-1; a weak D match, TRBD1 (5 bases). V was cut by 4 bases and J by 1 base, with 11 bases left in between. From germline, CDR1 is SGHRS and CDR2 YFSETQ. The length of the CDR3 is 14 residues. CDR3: CASSPQVANTEAFF. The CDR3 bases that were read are TGCGCCAGCAGCCCACAGGTCGCGAACACTGAA. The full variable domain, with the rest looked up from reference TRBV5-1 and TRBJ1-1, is KAGVTQTPRYLIKTRGQQVTLSCSPISGHRSVSWYQQTPGQGLQFLFEYFSETQRNKGNFPGRFSGRQFSNSRSEMNVSTLELGDSALYLCASSPQVANTEAFFGQGTRLTVV.

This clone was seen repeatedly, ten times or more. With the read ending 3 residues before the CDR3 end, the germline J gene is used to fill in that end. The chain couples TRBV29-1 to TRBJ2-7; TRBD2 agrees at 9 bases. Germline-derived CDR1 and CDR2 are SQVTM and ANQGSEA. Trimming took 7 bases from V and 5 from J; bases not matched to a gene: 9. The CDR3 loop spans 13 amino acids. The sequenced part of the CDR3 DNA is TGCAGCGCCCGTGCCGCTAGCGGGGACGAG. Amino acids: CSARAASGDE. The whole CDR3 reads CSARAASGDEQYF.

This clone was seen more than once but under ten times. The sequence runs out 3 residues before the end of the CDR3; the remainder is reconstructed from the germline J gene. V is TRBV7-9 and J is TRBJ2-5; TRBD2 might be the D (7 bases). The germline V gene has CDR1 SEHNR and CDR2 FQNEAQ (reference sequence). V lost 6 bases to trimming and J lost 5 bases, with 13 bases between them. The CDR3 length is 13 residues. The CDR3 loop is CASSPGGPETQYF. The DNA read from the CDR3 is TGTGCCAGCAGTCCGGGGGGCCCGGAGACC.

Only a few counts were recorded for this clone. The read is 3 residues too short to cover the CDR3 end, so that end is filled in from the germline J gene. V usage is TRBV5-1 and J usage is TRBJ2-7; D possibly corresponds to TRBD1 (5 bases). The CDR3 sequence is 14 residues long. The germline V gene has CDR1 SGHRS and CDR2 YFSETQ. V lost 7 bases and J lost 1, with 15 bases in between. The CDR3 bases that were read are TGCGCCAGCGGGGTAGGGGCCGCTTCCTACGAG. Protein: CASGVGAASYE. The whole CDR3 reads CASGVGAASYEQYF. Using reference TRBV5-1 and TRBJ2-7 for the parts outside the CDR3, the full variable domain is KAGVTQTPRYLIKTRGQQVTLSCSPISGHRSVSWYQQTPGQGLQFLFEYFSETQRNKGNFPGRFSGRQFSNSRSEMNVSTLELGDSALYLCASGVGAASYEQYFGPGTRLTVT.

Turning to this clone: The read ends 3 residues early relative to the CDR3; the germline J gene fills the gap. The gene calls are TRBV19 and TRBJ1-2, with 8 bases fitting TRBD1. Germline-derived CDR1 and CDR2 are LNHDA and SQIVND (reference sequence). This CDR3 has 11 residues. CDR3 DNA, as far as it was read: TGTGCCAGTAGTGCAGGGGGCGGC. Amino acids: CASSAGGG. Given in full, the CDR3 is CASSAGGGYTF.

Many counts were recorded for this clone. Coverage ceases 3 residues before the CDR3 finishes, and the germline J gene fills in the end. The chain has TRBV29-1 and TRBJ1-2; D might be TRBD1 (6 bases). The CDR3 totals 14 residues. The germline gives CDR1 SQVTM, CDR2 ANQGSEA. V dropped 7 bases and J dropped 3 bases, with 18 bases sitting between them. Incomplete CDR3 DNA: TGCAGCGCAGCGTTGAGGCAGGGGTACTATGGC. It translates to CSAALRQGYYG. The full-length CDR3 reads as CSAALRQGYYGYTF. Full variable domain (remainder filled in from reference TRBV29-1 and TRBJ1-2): SAVISQKPSRDICQRGTSLTIQCQVDSQVTMMFWYRQQPGQSLTLIATANQGSEATYESGFVIDKFPISRPNLTFSTLTVSNMSPEDSSIYLCSAALRQGYYGYTFGSGTRLTVV.

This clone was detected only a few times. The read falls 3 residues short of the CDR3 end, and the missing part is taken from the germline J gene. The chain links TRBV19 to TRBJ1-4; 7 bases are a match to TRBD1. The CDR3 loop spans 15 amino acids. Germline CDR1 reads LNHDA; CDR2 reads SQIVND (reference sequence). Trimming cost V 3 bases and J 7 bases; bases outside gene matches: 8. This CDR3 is CASSISGGYSEKLFF. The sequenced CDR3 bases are TGTGCCAGTAGTATCTCAGGGGGGTACAGTGAAAAA.

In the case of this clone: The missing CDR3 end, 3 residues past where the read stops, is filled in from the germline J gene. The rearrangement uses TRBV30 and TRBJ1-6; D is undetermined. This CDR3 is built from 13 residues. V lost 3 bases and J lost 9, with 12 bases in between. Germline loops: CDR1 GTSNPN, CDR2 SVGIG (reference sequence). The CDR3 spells CAWSSRIGSPLHF. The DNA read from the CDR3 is TGTGCCTGGAGCTCTAGGATCGGTTCACCC.